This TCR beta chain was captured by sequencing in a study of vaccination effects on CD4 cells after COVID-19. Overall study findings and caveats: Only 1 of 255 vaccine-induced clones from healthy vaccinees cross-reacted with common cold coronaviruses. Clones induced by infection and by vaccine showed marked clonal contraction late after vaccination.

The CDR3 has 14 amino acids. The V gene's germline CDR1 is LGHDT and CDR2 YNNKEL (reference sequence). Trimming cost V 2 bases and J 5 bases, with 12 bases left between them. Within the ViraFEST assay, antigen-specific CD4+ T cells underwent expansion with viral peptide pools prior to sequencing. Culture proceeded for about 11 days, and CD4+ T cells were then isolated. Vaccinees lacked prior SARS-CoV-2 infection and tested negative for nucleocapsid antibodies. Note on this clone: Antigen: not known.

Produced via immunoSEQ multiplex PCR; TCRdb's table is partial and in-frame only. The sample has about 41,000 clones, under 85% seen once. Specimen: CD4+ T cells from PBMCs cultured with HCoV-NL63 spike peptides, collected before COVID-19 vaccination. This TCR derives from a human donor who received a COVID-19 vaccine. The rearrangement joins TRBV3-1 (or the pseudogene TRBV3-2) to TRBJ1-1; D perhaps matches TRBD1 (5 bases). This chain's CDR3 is CASSQRGEGTEAFF. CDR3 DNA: TGTGCCAGCAGCCAAAGAGGGGAGGGTACTGAAGCTTTCTTT.